These T cell receptor beta chains were read from a single sample in a study of T-cell reconstitution after alpha-beta-depleted transplantation in children. One entry per CDR3 protein, called by TCRdb with MiXCR from the PCR reads. Of hundreds of thousands of distinct CDR3 sequences in the sample, about 17% were seen once. Here the sequenced sample was PBMCs, mostly from graft donor cells, taken 360 days after TCRalphabeta/CD19-depleted stem cell transplant. These receptors were obtained from a boy less than two years old who had a stem cell transplant for Wiskott-Aldrich syndrome, so the T cells may come from the graft donor. Both conserved end residues are part of each CDR3. Each record gives: J gene, clone size, V gene, D gene, CDR3 protein, CDR3 DNA. D genes are given only for firm matches. The listing skips clone size in some rows; elsewhere it reads once, few, many or a size class.

j_gene: TRBJ1-2; abundance: NA; v_gene: TRBV9; d_gene: NA; CDR3aa: CASSGGPGVTYGYTF; CDR3nt: TGTGCCAGCAGCGGAGGACCGGGGGTCACCTATGGCTACACCTTC
j_gene: TRBJ2-7; abundance: few; v_gene: TRBV4-3; d_gene: TRBD2; CDR3aa: CASSPVVAGGGEQYF; CDR3nt: TGCGCCAGCAGCCCCGTGGTAGCGGGAGGAGGTGAGCAGTACTTC
j_gene: TRBJ2-5; abundance: NA; v_gene: TRBV29-1; d_gene: TRBD2; CDR3aa: CSVGGLAVNQETQYF; CDR3nt: TGCAGCGTTGGGGGACTAGCGGTAAACCAAGAGACCCAGTACTTC
j_gene: TRBJ2-2; abundance: NA; v_gene: TRBV15; d_gene: NA; CDR3aa: CATSSDSFDRNTGELFF; CDR3nt: TGTGCCACCAGCAGCGACAGTTTTGATAGGAACACCGGGGAGCTGTTTTTT
j_gene: TRBJ2-5; abundance: NA; v_gene: TRBV13; d_gene: NA; CDR3aa: CASSSNRGTQYF; CDR3nt: TGTGCCAGCAGCTCTAATAGGGGGACCCAGTACTTC
j_gene: TRBJ2-1; abundance: NA; v_gene: TRBV12-3/TRBV12-4; d_gene: TRBD2; CDR3aa: CASSPRTSGSRYEQFF; CDR3nt: TGTGCCAGCAGTCCGCGGACTAGCGGGAGCCGATATGAGCAGTTCTTC
j_gene: TRBJ2-5; abundance: few; v_gene: TRBV7-7; d_gene: NA; CDR3aa: CASSPLGTHQETQYF; CDR3nt: TGTGCCAGCAGCCCTCTAGGTACCCACCAAGAGACCCAGTACTTC
j_gene: TRBJ2-5; abundance: few; v_gene: TRBV14; d_gene: NA; CDR3aa: CASSQGGTQYF; CDR3nt: TGTGCCAGCAGCCAAGGGGGGACCCAGTACTTC
j_gene: TRBJ2-5; abundance: few; v_gene: TRBV20-1; d_gene: TRBD2; CDR3aa: CSATLRAGVRYETQYF; CDR3nt: TGCAGTGCTACCCTACGGGCGGGAGTAAGATACGAGACCCAGTACTTC
j_gene: TRBJ2-7; abundance: few; v_gene: TRBV24-1; d_gene: TRBD2; CDR3aa: CATSDKGSSRSGSNDEQYF; CDR3nt: TGTGCCACCAGTGATAAGGGGAGTAGCCGAAGCGGGAGCAACGACGAGCAGTACTTC
j_gene: TRBJ1-6; abundance: NA; v_gene: TRBV7-9; d_gene: NA; CDR3aa: CASSLEYSPLHF; CDR3nt: TGTGCCAGCAGCTTAGAGTATTCACCCCTCCACTTT
j_gene: TRBJ1-5; abundance: NA; v_gene: TRBV5-1; d_gene: NA; CDR3aa: CASSGQPDGGQPQHF; CDR3nt: TGCGCCAGCAGTGGACAGCCCGACGGAGGTCAGCCCCAGCATTTT
j_gene: TRBJ2-7; abundance: few; v_gene: TRBV15; d_gene: NA; CDR3aa: CATSPQGYEQYF; CDR3nt: TGTGCCACCAGCCCCCAGGGGTACGAGCAGTACTTC
j_gene: TRBJ2-7; abundance: NA; v_gene: TRBV7-9; d_gene: TRBD1; CDR3aa: CASSRMGTGDEQYF; CDR3nt: TGTGCCAGCAGCCGAATGGGGACAGGGGACGAGCAGTACTTC
j_gene: TRBJ2-7; abundance: few; v_gene: TRBV7-9; d_gene: NA; CDR3aa: CASSLVAGFPYEQYF; CDR3nt: TGTGCCAGCAGCTTAGTTGCAGGTTTTCCCTACGAGCAGTACTTC
j_gene: TRBJ2-1; abundance: NA; v_gene: TRBV4-3; d_gene: NA; CDR3aa: CASSQGEGGRNEQFF; CDR3nt: TGCGCCAGCAGCCAAGGGGAAGGGGGAAGAAATGAGCAGTTCTTC
j_gene: TRBJ2-7; abundance: NA; v_gene: TRBV5-1; d_gene: TRBD2; CDR3aa: CASTNHFTSGPSYEQYF; CDR3nt: TGCGCCAGCACGAACCATTTCACTAGCGGGCCCTCCTACGAGCAGTACTTC
j_gene: TRBJ2-5; abundance: few; v_gene: TRBV29-1; d_gene: NA; CDR3aa: CSVGGGGRSETQYF; CDR3nt: TGCAGCGTAGGGGGGGGAGGTAGATCAGAGACCCAGTACTTC
j_gene: TRBJ1-2; abundance: NA; v_gene: TRBV5-1; d_gene: TRBD1; CDR3aa: CASRRGDSNYGYTF; CDR3nt: TGCGCCAGCCGGCGTGGGGACAGTAACTATGGCTACACCTTC
j_gene: TRBJ2-2; abundance: many; v_gene: TRBV27; d_gene: TRBD1; CDR3aa: CASSTLRTGRDTGELFF; CDR3nt: TGTGCCAGCAGTACCCTCCGGACAGGCCGGGACACCGGGGAGCTGTTTTTT
j_gene: TRBJ2-5; abundance: many; v_gene: TRBV21-1; d_gene: NA; CDR3aa: CASSNRAGESRGETQYF; CDR3nt: TGTGCCAGCAGCAACCGCGCGGGAGAATCAAGGGGGGAGACCCAGTACTTC
j_gene: TRBJ2-5; abundance: NA; v_gene: TRBV25-1; d_gene: NA; CDR3aa: CASSDWADSPQETQYF; CDR3nt: TGTGCCAGCAGTGATTGGGCAGACAGTCCCCAAGAGACCCAGTACTTC
j_gene: TRBJ2-2; abundance: few; v_gene: TRBV10-3; d_gene: TRBD2; CDR3aa: CAASGGSLSGANTGELFF; CDR3nt: TGTGCCGCCTCCGGCGGGTCATTGAGCGGGGCGAACACCGGGGAGCTGTTTTTT
j_gene: TRBJ1-5; abundance: NA; v_gene: TRBV6-5; d_gene: NA; CDR3aa: CASSYSRGHNQPQHF; CDR3nt: TGTGCCAGCAGTTACTCCCGGGGTCACAATCAGCCCCAGCATTTT
j_gene: TRBJ1-2; abundance: few; v_gene: TRBV7-9; d_gene: TRBD1; CDR3aa: CASRQTGGRDYGYTF; CDR3nt: TGTGCCAGCAGACAAACAGGGGGACGAGACTATGGCTACACCTTC
j_gene: TRBJ2-5; abundance: NA; v_gene: TRBV9; d_gene: NA; CDR3aa: CASSLGLGQQETQYF; CDR3nt: TGTGCCAGCAGCCTCGGCCTGGGACAACAAGAGACCCAGTACTTC
j_gene: TRBJ2-5; abundance: few; v_gene: TRBV15; d_gene: NA; CDR3aa: CATSTQQKTRKETQYF; CDR3nt: TGTGCCACCAGCACACAACAAAAGACACGGAAAGAGACCCAGTACTTC
j_gene: TRBJ2-5; abundance: few; v_gene: TRBV12-3/TRBV12-4; d_gene: TRBD1; CDR3aa: CASSFYRGRAETQYF; CDR3nt: TGTGCCAGCAGTTTTTACAGGGGGCGCGCAGAGACCCAGTACTTC
j_gene: TRBJ2-7; abundance: NA; v_gene: TRBV3-1; d_gene: TRBD2; CDR3aa: CASSHFASGLAEQYF; CDR3nt: TGTGCCAGCAGCCACTTCGCCTCCGGACTAGCGGAGCAGTACTTC
j_gene: TRBJ2-5; abundance: NA; v_gene: TRBV7-2; d_gene: NA; CDR3aa: CASSLIGGAIGETQYF; CDR3nt: TGTGCCAGCAGCTTAATTGGGGGGGCGATCGGAGAGACCCAGTACTTC
j_gene: TRBJ2-5; abundance: NA; v_gene: TRBV10-3; d_gene: TRBD2; CDR3aa: CAISEGKLAGGRETQYF; CDR3nt: TGTGCCATCAGTGAGGGCAAACTAGCGGGGGGTAGAGAGACCCAGTACTTC
j_gene: TRBJ2-7; abundance: few; v_gene: TRBV20-1; d_gene: NA; CDR3aa: CSAGGLTYEQYF; CDR3nt: TGCAGTGCTGGGGGCCTCACCTACGAGCAGTACTTC
j_gene: TRBJ2-7; abundance: NA; v_gene: TRBV10-3; d_gene: TRBD1; CDR3aa: CAISAGQGYEQYF; CDR3nt: TGTGCCATCAGCGCGGGACAGGGATACGAGCAGTACTTC
j_gene: TRBJ2-7; abundance: NA; v_gene: TRBV20-1; d_gene: TRBD2; CDR3aa: CSARVPSGLIYEQYF; CDR3nt: TGCAGTGCTAGAGTGCCTAGCGGGCTCATCTACGAGCAGTACTTC
j_gene: TRBJ1-5; abundance: NA; v_gene: TRBV10-3; d_gene: TRBD1; CDR3aa: CAISSDREGKPQHF; CDR3nt: TGTGCCATCAGTTCCGACAGGGAGGGTAAGCCCCAGCATTTT
j_gene: TRBJ2-1; abundance: many; v_gene: TRBV5-1; d_gene: NA; CDR3aa: CASSQGYNEQFF; CDR3nt: TGCGCCAGCAGTCAGGGTTACAATGAGCAGTTCTTC
j_gene: TRBJ1-2; abundance: NA; v_gene: TRBV5-1; d_gene: TRBD1; CDR3aa: CASSAPGQGMTGYTF; CDR3nt: TGCGCCAGCAGCGCACCGGGACAGGGAATGACTGGCTACACCTTC
j_gene: TRBJ2-1; abundance: few; v_gene: TRBV6-5; d_gene: NA; CDR3aa: CASSYSPKSRNEQFF; CDR3nt: TGTGCCAGCAGTTATAGCCCCAAATCGCGCAATGAGCAGTTCTTC
j_gene: TRBJ2-2; abundance: NA; v_gene: TRBV5-1; d_gene: NA; CDR3aa: CASQSGPNTGELFF; CDR3nt: TGCGCCAGCCAAAGTGGGCCAAACACCGGGGAGCTGTTTTTT
j_gene: TRBJ2-7; abundance: NA; v_gene: TRBV9; d_gene: TRBD1; CDR3aa: CASSVGTAFSYEQYF; CDR3nt: TGTGCCAGCAGCGTCGGGACAGCATTCTCCTACGAGCAGTACTTC
j_gene: TRBJ2-3; abundance: NA; v_gene: TRBV12-3/TRBV12-4; d_gene: NA; CDR3aa: CASRPGVPIQGGPQYF; CDR3nt: TGTGCCAGCAGACCAGGCGTCCCAATACAGGGGGGGCCGCAGTATTTT
j_gene: TRBJ2-7; abundance: NA; v_gene: TRBV27; d_gene: NA; CDR3aa: CASSLFRVGPRNYEQYF; CDR3nt: TGTGCCAGCAGTTTATTTAGGGTTGGCCCCCGGAACTACGAGCAGTACTTC
j_gene: TRBJ2-3; abundance: many; v_gene: TRBV27; d_gene: NA; CDR3aa: CASSLRGRDWDTQYF; CDR3nt: TGTGCCAGCAGTTTAAGGGGCCGCGACTGGGATACGCAGTATTTT
j_gene: TRBJ2-5; abundance: NA; v_gene: TRBV12-3/TRBV12-4; d_gene: NA; CDR3aa: CASRLSGSRETQYF; CDR3nt: TGTGCCAGCAGGTTATCAGGGTCCCGAGAGACCCAGTACTTC